This T cell receptor (beta chain) was sequenced for a study of neurological immune-mediated disorders. Points from the study as a whole: None of the CDR3 amino acid sequences in expanded clones turned up in more than one subject, which points to private repertoires in all groups.

This CDR3 contains 15 residues. Germline V gene sequence: CDR1 SGHVS, CDR2 FQNEAQ. cDNA was made by 5'RACE with 10-nucleotide random UMIs. Using its own MiXCR run on the 5' RACE reads, TCRdb lists one record per CDR3 protein. The sample carries 40,000 or so distinct CDR3 sequences, 3.2% recorded once. Concerning this clonotype: Its antigen remains unknown. Germline and junction disagree at one end, which may indicate a read error.

Documented time point: longitudinal time-point 1 (baseline). The sequenced sample was PBMCs. The clonotype was recovered from an older woman with multiple sclerosis. The chain couples TRBV7-8 to TRBJ1-5, with D uncertain. CDR3 amino acids: CASSLATARNKTQNF. DNA of the CDR3: TGTGCCAGCAGCTTAGCGACCGCCCGAAATAAGACCCAGAATTTT.